Listed below are T cell receptor beta chains from one sample, sequenced in a study of blood T cell repertoires in COVID-19. Clones were sequenced by immunoSEQ multiplex PCR, and TCRdb holds only the in-frame ones, with some missing. The profile shows 200,000 to 250,000 clones, around 86% of them singletons. The specimen was peripheral blood. Receptors were obtained from a man aged 50-60 years with acute or convalescent COVID-19. Both conserved end residues are trimmed from each CDR3. Each record gives: clone size, J gene, V gene, CDR3 protein. Expanded clones are given a class, and other clones once, few, many or no size at all.

>.|TRBJ2-1|TRBV6-5
ASSYSGTSGQNEQF
>few|TRBJ2-2|TRBV12-3/TRBV12-4
ASKTGNTGELF
>.|TRBJ2-5|TRBV4-1
ASSQDESRQETQY
>.|TRBJ1-1|TRBV7-3
ASSLDSGRNTEAF
>.|TRBJ1-2|TRBV10-3
AISESTDGYT
>few|TRBJ1-5|TRBV6-6
ASSPGTGSGSNQPQH
>.|TRBJ2-7|TRBV6-1
ASSEAGGGSYEQY
>.|TRBJ1-1|TRBV2
ASVGGYPTEAF
>.|TRBJ1-6|TRBV19
ASSRQGNDSPLH
>.|TRBJ2-5|TRBV5-4
ASSPFRTAQETQY
>.|TRBJ2-3|TRBV30
ASLRVAGKTDTQY
>.|TRBJ1-6|TRBV4-1
ASSNDPGYNSPLH
>.|TRBJ1-5|TRBV12-3/TRBV12-4
ASSRTVHQPQH
>.|TRBJ1-2|TRBV5-1
ASSFQGEDGYT
>.|TRBJ2-7|TRBV3-1/TRBV3-2
ASSQEGRQDSSYEQY
>.|TRBJ2-3|TRBV5-1
ASSPATGWTDTQY
>.|TRBJ1-3|TRBV2
ANLDTASGNTIY
>.|TRBJ1-5|TRBV30
AWSSTADQPQH
>.|TRBJ2-5|TRBV10-3
AISESGTGPETQY
>.|TRBJ1-3|TRBV9
ASSPRGDSSGNTIY
>.|TRBJ2-5|TRBV2
ASGGTAQETQY
>once|TRBJ2-7|TRBV3-1/TRBV3-2
ASTSRASGKEQY
>.|TRBJ2-7|TRBV6-5
ASSLDRANYEQY
>.|TRBJ2-5|TRBV12-3/TRBV12-4
ASSFPGQETQY